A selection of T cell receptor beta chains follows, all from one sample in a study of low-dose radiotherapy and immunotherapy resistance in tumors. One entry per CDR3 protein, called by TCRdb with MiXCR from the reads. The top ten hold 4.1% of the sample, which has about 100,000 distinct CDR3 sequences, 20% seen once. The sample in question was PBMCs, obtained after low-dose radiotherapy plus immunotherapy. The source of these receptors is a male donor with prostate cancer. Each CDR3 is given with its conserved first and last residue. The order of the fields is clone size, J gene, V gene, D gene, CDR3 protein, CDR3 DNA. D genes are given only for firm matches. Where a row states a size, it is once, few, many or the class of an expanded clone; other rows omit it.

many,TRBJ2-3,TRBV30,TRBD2,CAWGRTGGPGDTQYF,TGTGCCTGGGGACGGACGGGGGGGCCCGGAGATACGCAGTATTTT
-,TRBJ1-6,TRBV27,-,CASSLPRKQGSNSPLHF,TGTGCCAGCAGTTTACCCCGAAAACAGGGTAGTAATTCACCCCTCCACTTT
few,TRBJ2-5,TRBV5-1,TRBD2,CASSLTPGSGGGKETQYF,TGCGCCAGCAGCCTAACCCCCGGCAGCGGGGGGGGGAAAGAGACCCAGTACTTC
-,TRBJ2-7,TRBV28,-,CASSLGLAQSYEQYF,TGTGCCAGCAGTTTAGGGCTAGCGCAATCCTACGAGCAGTACTTC
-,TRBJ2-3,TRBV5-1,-,CASSLRRLLTYTDTQYF,TGCGCCAGCAGCTTGAGGAGACTACTCACCTACACAGATACGCAGTATTTT
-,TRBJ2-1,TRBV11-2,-,CASSRPIGQTDNEQFF,TGTGCCAGCAGCCGCCCGATTGGACAGACGGACAATGAGCAGTTCTTC
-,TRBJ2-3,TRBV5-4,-,CASSPTGHLTDTQYF,TGTGCCAGCAGTCCTACAGGGCATCTCACAGATACGCAGTATTTT
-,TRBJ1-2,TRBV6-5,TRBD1,CASSVQGANYGYTF,TGTGCCAGCAGTGTACAGGGGGCCAACTATGGCTACACCTTC
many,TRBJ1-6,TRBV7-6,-,CASSLGESPLHF,TGTGCCAGCAGCTTAGGAGAGTCACCCCTCCACTTT
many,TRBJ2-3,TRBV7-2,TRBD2,CASSFSLAGTDTQYF,TGTGCCAGCAGCTTTTCGCTAGCGGGCACAGATACGCAGTATTTT
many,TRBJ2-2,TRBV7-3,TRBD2,CASSSRGGAIGELFF,TGTGCCAGCAGCTCCCGGGGAGGGGCCATCGGGGAGCTGTTTTTT
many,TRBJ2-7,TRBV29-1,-,CSVRDSSSYEQYF,TGCAGCGTGAGGGACTCATCAAGCTACGAGCAGTACTTC
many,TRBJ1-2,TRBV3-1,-,CASSRGGGPSGYTF,TGTGCCAGCAGCCGCGGAGGGGGTCCCAGTGGCTACACCTTC
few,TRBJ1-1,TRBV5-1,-,CASSLALSGNTEAFF,TGCGCCAGCAGCTTGGCCCTTAGTGGGAACACTGAAGCTTTCTTT
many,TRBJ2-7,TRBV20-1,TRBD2,CSAKRENYEQYF,TGCAGTGCAAAGCGGGAGAACTACGAGCAGTACTTC
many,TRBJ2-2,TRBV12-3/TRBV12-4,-,CASSYGTNTGELFF,TGTGCCAGCAGCTACGGGACTAACACCGGGGAGCTGTTTTTT
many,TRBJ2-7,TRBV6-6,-,CASSFLTGRAYEQYF,TGTGCCAGCAGTTTCCTGACCGGGCGGGCCTACGAGCAGTACTTC
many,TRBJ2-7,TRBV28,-,CASSLLGTGYEQYF,TGTGCCAGCAGTTTATTAGGGACGGGGTACGAGCAGTACTTC
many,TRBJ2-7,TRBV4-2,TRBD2,CASSQGGRLADPYEQYF,TGTGCCAGCAGCCAAGGGGGGAGACTAGCGGACCCCTACGAGCAGTACTTC
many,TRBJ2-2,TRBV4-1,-,CASTPGGGENTGELFF,TGCGCCAGCACCCCCGGTGGAGGGGAGAACACCGGGGAGCTGTTTTTT
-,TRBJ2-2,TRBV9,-,CASSARAAPGELFF,TGTGCCAGCAGCGCCCGAGCAGCACCCGGGGAGCTGTTTTTT
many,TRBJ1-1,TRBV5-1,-,CASSLASGTEAFF,TGCGCCAGCAGCTTGGCCTCGGGGACTGAAGCTTTCTTT
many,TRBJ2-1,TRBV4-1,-,CASSEEGSAGDEQFF,TGCGCCAGCAGCGAGGAAGGGTCAGCTGGGGATGAGCAGTTCTTC
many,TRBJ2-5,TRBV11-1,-,CASTTGSMFQTQYF,TGTGCCAGCACAACCGGGAGCATGTTTCAGACCCAGTACTTC
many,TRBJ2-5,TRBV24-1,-,CATSDPLDPAETQYF,TGTGCCACCAGTGATCCTCTAGATCCAGCAGAGACCCAGTACTTC
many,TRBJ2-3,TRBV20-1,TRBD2,CSGAGGFLAQYF,TGCAGTGGAGCGGGGGGGTTTCTTGCGCAGTATTTT
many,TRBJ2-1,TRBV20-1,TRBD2,CSAKGMVAGGRNEQFF,TGCAGTGCCAAGGGGATGGTAGCGGGGGGGCGGAATGAGCAGTTCTTC
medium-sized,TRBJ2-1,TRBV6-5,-,CASTEGGSSYNEQFF,TGTGCCAGCACTGAGGGGGGTAGCTCCTACAATGAGCAGTTCTTC
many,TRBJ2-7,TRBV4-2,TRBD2,CASGPSGGWEGEQYF,TGTGCCAGCGGGCCTAGCGGGGGCTGGGAGGGCGAGCAGTACTTC
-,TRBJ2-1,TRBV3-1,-,CASSQAKGRAYNEQFF,TGTGCCAGCAGCCAAGCGAAGGGACGCGCCTACAATGAGCAGTTCTTC
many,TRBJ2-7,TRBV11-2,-,CASSPRGTFSSYEQYF,TGTGCCAGCAGCCCCCGGGGGACATTTAGCTCCTACGAGCAGTACTTC
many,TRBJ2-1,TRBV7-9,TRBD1,CASRTGREQFF,TGTGCCAGCAGGACAGGGAGAGAGCAGTTCTTC
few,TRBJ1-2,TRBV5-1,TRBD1,CASRPGTGTYGYTF,TGCGCCAGCAGGCCCGGGACAGGGACCTATGGCTACACCTTC
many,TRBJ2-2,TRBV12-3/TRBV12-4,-,CASSPGVTGELFF,TGTGCCAGCAGTCCCGGGGTCACCGGGGAGCTGTTTTTT
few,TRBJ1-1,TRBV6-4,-,CASIPRRWRYTEAFF,TGTGCCAGCATTCCCCGCAGGTGGAGGTACACTGAAGCTTTCTTT
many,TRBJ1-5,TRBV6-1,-,CASRSGQSNQPQHF,TGTGCCAGCAGATCCGGACAGAGCAATCAGCCCCAGCATTTT
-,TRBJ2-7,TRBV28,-,CASSLPWSSYEQYF,TGTGCCAGCAGTCTGCCCTGGTCCTCCTACGAGCAGTACTTC
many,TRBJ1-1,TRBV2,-,CASKSRTDHTEAFF,TGTGCCAGCAAGTCCCGGACGGACCACACTGAAGCTTTCTTT
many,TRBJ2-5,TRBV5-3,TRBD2,CASSLGAGAGETQYF,TGTGCCAGCAGCTTGGGAGCGGGGGCGGGGGAGACCCAGTACTTC
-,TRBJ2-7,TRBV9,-,CASSVATQAAYEQYF,TGTGCCAGCAGCGTCGCCACCCAGGCAGCCTACGAGCAGTACTTC
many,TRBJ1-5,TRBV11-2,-,CASSLGDGPLQPQHF,TGTGCCAGCAGCTTAGGGGACGGCCCCCTTCAGCCCCAGCATTTT
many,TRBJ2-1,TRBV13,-,CASTRVPADEQFF,TGTGCCAGCACCCGGGTCCCGGCAGATGAGCAGTTCTTC
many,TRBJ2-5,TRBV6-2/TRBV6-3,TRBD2,CASGTSGETQYF,TGTGCCAGCGGGACTAGCGGCGAGACCCAGTACTTC
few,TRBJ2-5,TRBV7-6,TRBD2,CASSLVWLAGGQETQYF,TGTGCCAGCAGCTTAGTTTGGCTAGCGGGGGGGCAAGAGACCCAGTACTTC
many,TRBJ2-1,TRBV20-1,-,CSASDRGAFYNEQFF,TGCAGTGCTAGTGATCGGGGGGCCTTCTACAATGAGCAGTTCTTC
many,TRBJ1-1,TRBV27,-,CASSFGGVTEAFF,TGTGCCAGCAGCTTCGGGGGCGTCACTGAAGCTTTCTTT
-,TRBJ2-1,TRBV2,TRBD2,CASSEPDSGGPYNEQFF,TGTGCCAGCAGTGAACCGGATAGCGGGGGACCCTACAATGAGCAGTTCTTC
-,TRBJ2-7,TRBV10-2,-,CTSKTTGPEQYF,TGCACCAGCAAGACGACAGGACCTGAGCAGTACTTC
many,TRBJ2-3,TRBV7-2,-,CASSSETRLDTQYF,TGTGCCAGCAGCAGCGAGACTAGATTGGATACGCAGTATTTT
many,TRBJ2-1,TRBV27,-,CASSPPLGEQFF,TGTGCCAGCAGTCCGCCGTTGGGTGAGCAGTTCTTC